A single sample is the source of the 7 T cell receptor beta chains below, sequenced in a study of blood T cells in healthy people across ages. Next came a second PCR, run for 7 to 11 cycles, which used a sample-barcoded 5' primer along with a J-beta primer mix. TCRdb re-derived calls from the 5' RACE reads in MiXCR, one entry per CDR3 protein. Of 1.5 million to 2 million distinct CDR3 sequences detected, roughly 27% appear once; the ten largest clones hold more than 6%. The specimen sequenced was blood. The receptors come from a woman in her twenties or thirties in good health.

For this clonotype: A clone one base away is much larger, so this may be a read error. The V and J genes are TRBV5-1 and TRBJ2-5; D is possibly TRBD1 (5 bases). The DNA matches TRBJ2-7 better at its end, which makes the J call doubtful. The CDR3 is 13 residues long. CDR1 and CDR2 from the germline V gene are SGHRS and YFSETQ. CDR3 sequence: CASSPPGIGEQYF. In DNA, the CDR3 is TGCGCCAGCAGCCCTCCAGGGATTGGCGAGCAGTACTTC.

This clonotype was counted only a few times. This chain uses TRBV11-2 with TRBJ2-3, with unresolved D. Looked up from germline, CDR1 is SGHAT and CDR2 is FQNNGV. Trimming took 2 bases from V and 8 from J, leaving 8 bases between them. The CDR3 extends over 12 amino acids. The CDR3 coding sequence is TGTGCCAGCAGCTTACAGGACCCTACGCAGTATTTT. This gives the protein CASSLQDPTQYF.

On this clonotype: The junction departs from germline at one end; a sequencing error may be responsible. The rearrangement links TRBV20-1 to TRBJ1-1; no definite D call. Germline CDR1 is DFQATT and CDR2 is SNEGSKA (reference sequence). The CDR3 is 16 residues long. This CDR3 reads CSARDSQRSRNTEVFF. CDR3 coding DNA: TGCAGTGCTAGAGATTCTCAGCGAAGCAGGAACACTGAAGTTTTCTTT.

A few counts support this clonotype. The chain carries TRBV12-3 or TRBV12-4 and TRBJ2-5; D is uncertain. This CDR3 has 15 residues. Trimming removed 2 bases from V and 0 bases from J, with 10 bases in between. CDR3: CASSLPDWYQETQYF. Here the CDR3 DNA reads TGTGCCAGCAGTTTACCAGATTGGTACCAAGAGACCCAGTACTTC.

This clonotype has more than one count but fewer than ten. The V gene is TRBV12-3 or TRBV12-4, the J gene TRBJ2-1; 13 bases are shared with TRBD2. The V and J ends lost 7 bases and 8 bases, in that order; junction bases with no gene match: 11. The CDR3 sequence is 16 residues long. In DNA, the CDR3 is TGTGCCAGCAATAGGGGACTAGCGGGGCTTACACATGAGCAGTTCTTC. Its protein is CASNRGLAGLTHEQFF.

CDR3 sequence: CSAREASYTQYF. In nucleotides, the CDR3 is TGCAGTGCTAGAGAGGCCAGCTATACGCAGTATTTT. V gene TRBV20-1 combines with J gene TRBJ2-3; D gene unclear. CDR1 and CDR2 from the germline V gene are DFQATT and SNEGSKA (reference sequence). The length of the CDR3 is 12 residues. V gave up 0 bases and J gave up 7 bases, with 8 bases separating them.

The chain couples TRBV11-2 to TRBJ2-1; no firm D call. This CDR3 has 12 residues. V gave up 1 base and J gave up 10 bases, with 8 bases separating them. Germline V gives CDR1 SGHAT, CDR2 FQNNGV. CDR3 protein: CASSLVVCEQFF. The CDR3 DNA reads TGTGCCAGCAGCTTAGTGGTATGCGAGCAGTTCTTC.